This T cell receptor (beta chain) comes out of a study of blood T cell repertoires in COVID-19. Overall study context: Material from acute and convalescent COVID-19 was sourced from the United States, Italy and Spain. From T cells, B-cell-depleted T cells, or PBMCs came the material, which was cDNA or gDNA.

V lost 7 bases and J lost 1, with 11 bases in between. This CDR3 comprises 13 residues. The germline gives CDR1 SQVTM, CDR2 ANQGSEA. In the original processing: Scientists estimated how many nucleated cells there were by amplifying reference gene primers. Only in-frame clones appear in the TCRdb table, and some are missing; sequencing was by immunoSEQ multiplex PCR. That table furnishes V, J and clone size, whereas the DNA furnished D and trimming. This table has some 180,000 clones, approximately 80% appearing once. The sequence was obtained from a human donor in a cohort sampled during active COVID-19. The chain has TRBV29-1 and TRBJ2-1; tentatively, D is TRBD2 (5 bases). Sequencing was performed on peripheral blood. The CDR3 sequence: CSASKRSYNEQFF. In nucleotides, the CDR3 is TGCAGCGCCTCTAAGCGGTCCTACAATGAGCAGTTCTTC.